Included here is one T cell receptor beta chain sequence, with context. Its antigen is unknown. With V trimmed by 3 bases and J by 6 bases, 11 bases remained unmatched. Looked up from germline, CDR1 is SEHNR and CDR2 is FQNEAQ (reference sequence). The CDR3 consists of 16 residues. This sample stems from a study of T cell responses to AZD1222 COVID-19 vaccine. General study results and limits: Vaccination with two AZD1222 doses was followed by a rise in Spike-specific TCR breadth and depth.

Produced via immunoSEQ multiplex PCR; TCRdb's table is partial and in-frame only. The sample has about 97,000 clones, approximately 89% seen once. This specimen consisted of peripheral blood, obtained 28 days after the second AZD1222 dose. V gene TRBV7-9 combines with J gene TRBJ2-1; 7 bases match TRBD2. The TCR comes from an adult who received the AZD1222 COVID-19 vaccine. CDR3 in amino acids: CASSLARTSEGNEQFF. Here the CDR3 DNA reads TGTGCCAGCAGCTTGGCGCGCACTAGCGAGGGCAATGAGCAGTTCTTC.